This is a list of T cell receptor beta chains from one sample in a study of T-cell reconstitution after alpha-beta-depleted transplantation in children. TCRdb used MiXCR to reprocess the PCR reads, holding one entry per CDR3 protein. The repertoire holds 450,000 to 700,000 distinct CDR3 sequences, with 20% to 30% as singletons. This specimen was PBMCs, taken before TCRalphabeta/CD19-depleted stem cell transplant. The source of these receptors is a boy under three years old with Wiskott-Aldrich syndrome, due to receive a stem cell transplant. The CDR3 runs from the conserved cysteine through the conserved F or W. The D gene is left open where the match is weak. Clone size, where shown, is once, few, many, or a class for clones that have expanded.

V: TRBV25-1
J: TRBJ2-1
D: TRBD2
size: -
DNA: TGTGCCAGCAGTGCCCGACCAGGGCGGGTAGGACTAGGCTCCTACAATGAGCAGTTCTTC
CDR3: CASSARPGRVGLGSYNEQFF

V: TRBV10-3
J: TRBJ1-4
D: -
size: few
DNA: TGTGCCATCAGTGAGAGCCAGGGCCCTAATGAAAAACTGTTTTTT
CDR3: CAISESQGPNEKLFF

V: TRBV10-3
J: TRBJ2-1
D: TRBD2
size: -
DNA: TGTGCCATCAGATCGGGACTAGCGGGAGCGATCAATGAGCAGTTCTTC
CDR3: CAIRSGLAGAINEQFF

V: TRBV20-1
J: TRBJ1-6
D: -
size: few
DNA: TGCAGTGCTAGAGCGGGGAGTAATTCACCCCTCCACTTT
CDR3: CSARAGSNSPLHF

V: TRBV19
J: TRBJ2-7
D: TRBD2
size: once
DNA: TGTGCCAGTAGTATTAGCGGGAGTATCTACGAGCAGTACTTC
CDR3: CASSISGSIYEQYF

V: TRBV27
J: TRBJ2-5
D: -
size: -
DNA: TGTGCCAGCAGGGGTTCAGGGGCGAAGACCCAGTACTTC
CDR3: CASRGSGAKTQYF

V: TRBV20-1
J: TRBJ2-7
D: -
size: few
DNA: TGCAGTGCTAGTTTCAGCAGCTCCTACGAGCAGTACTTC
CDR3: CSASFSSSYEQYF

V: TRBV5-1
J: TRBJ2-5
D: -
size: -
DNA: TGCGGCAGCAGCTTGGGGGGAGCCCGGGGCACAGAGACCCAGTACTTC
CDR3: CGSSLGGARGTETQYF

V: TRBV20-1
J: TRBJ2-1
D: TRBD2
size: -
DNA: TGCAGTGCTAGAGCTCCCCCTCTATTAGCGGGAGATTCCCGCGGTGAGCAGTTCTTC
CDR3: CSARAPPLLAGDSRGEQFF

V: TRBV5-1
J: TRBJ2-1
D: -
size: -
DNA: TGCACCAGCAGCACAGGAGACTCTAGCTCCTACAATGAGCAGTTCTTC
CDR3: CTSSTGDSSSYNEQFF

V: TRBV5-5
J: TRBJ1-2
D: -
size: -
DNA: TGTGCCAGCAGCTTGGCCCGGACGTATGGCTACACCTTC
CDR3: CASSLARTYGYTF

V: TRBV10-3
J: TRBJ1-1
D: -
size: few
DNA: TGTGCCATCAGTCGGCCTCCGATAACTGAAGCTTTCTTT
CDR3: CAISRPPITEAFF

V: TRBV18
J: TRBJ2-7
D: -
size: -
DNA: TGTGCCAGCTCACAGGGGATATACTCCTACGAGCAGTACTTC
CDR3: CASSQGIYSYEQYF

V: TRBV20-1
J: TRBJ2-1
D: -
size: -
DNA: TGCAGTGCTGCTACGGTCCGCTCCTACAATGAGCAGTTCTTC
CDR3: CSAATVRSYNEQFF

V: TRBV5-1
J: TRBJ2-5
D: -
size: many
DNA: TGCGCCAGCAGCTCGGGCAGTCAAGAGACCCAGTACTTC
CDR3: CASSSGSQETQYF

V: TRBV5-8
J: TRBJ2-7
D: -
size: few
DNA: TGTGCCAGCAGCTTGGGGGTGGGCAGGCGGCACTTC
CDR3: CASSLGVGRRHF

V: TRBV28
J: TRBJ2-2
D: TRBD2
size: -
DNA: TGTGCCAGCACTTATTTCCTCACCGGGAGGTCGAACACCGGGGAGCTGTTTTTT
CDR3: CASTYFLTGRSNTGELFF

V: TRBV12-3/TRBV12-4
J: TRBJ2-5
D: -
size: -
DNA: TGTGCCAGCAGTTCAGCGGTTGGGGGGCTCCAAGAGACCCAGTACTTC
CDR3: CASSSAVGGLQETQYF

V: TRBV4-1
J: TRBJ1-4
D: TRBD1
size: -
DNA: TGCGCCAGCAGCTCCTCGGACAGGGGACTTGAAAAACTGTTTTTT
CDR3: CASSSSDRGLEKLFF

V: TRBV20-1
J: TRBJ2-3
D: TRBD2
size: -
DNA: TGCAGGGGGGGAGGGACTAGCACAGATACGCAGTATTTT
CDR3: CRGGGTSTDTQYF

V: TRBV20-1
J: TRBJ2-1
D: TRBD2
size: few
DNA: TGCAGTGCTAGAAATGCCGGGACTAGCGGGAGTTTGTACAATGAGCAGTTCTTC
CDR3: CSARNAGTSGSLYNEQFF

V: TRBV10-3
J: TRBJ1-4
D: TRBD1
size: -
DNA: TGTGCCACCCGGAGCCGGGACAGGGGAAAAAAGAATGAAAAACTGTTTTTT
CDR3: CATRSRDRGKKNEKLFF

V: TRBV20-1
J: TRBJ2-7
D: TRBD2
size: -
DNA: TGCAGTGCTAGAGGGGAGGTAGGACTAGCGGGTTGGAACTACGAGCAGTACTTC
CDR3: CSARGEVGLAGWNYEQYF

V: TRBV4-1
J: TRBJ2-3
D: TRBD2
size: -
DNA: TGCGCCAGCAGCCAAGTTTCGGGACTAGGGCCGCAGGCCGGGGCGCAGTATTTT
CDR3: CASSQVSGLGPQAGAQYF

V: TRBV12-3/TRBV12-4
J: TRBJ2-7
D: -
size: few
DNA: TGTGCCAGCAGTTTAGGGCACAACTCCTACGAGCAGTACTTC
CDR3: CASSLGHNSYEQYF

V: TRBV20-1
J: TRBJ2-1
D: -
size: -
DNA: TGCAGTGCAGTACCCATGACCAATGAGCAGTTCTTC
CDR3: CSAVPMTNEQFF

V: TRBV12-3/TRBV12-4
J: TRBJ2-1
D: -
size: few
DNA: TGTGCCAGCAGTTTAGTCGATTCCGAATCGTTCTTC
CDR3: CASSLVDSESFF

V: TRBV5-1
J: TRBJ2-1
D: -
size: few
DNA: TGCGCCAGCAGCTTCGGCTACGACAATGAGCAGTTCTTC
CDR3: CASSFGYDNEQFF